The 10 T cell receptor beta chains below were found in one sample sequenced in a study of blood T cell repertoires in COVID-19. The method was immunoSEQ multiplex PCR; TCRdb's version includes in-frame clones alone and lacks a portion of them. The repertoire holds 250,000 to 300,000 clones, with 70% to 90% as singletons. The specimen sequenced was peripheral blood. Source of these receptors: a woman between 25 and 40 years old with COVID-19, enrolled during active disease.

The genes are TRBV27 and TRBJ1-4; TRBD1 matches at 7 bases. Germline CDR1 is MNHEY and CDR2 is SMNVEV (reference sequence). The V gene end was trimmed by 6 bases and the J gene end by 0 bases; junction bases not matched to a gene: 4. This CDR3 comprises 15 residues. The CDR3 DNA reads TGTGCCAGCAGGGCAGGGGGGTCAACTAATGAAAAACTGTTTTTT. This sequence encodes CASRAGGSTNEKLFF.

This rearrangement joins TRBV13 to TRBJ2-1, with a tentative D call TRBD2 (5 bases). V dropped 10 bases and J dropped 0 bases, with 19 bases sitting between them. CDR3 size: 16 residues. CDR1 PRHDT and CDR2 FYEKMQ come from the germline V gene (reference sequence). CDR3 coding DNA: TGTGCCACTAGGGCCCTCTCTGGGAGCTCCTACAATGAGCAGTTCTTC. Amino acid sequence: CATRALSGSSYNEQFF.

V and J are TRBV7-9 and TRBJ2-1; TRBD2 agrees at 14 bases. Looked up from germline, CDR1 is SEHNR and CDR2 is FQNEAQ (reference sequence). The trim removed 6 bases at V and 9 bases at J, leaving 19 bases unmatched. This CDR3 region has 19 residues. CDR3 sequence reads: CASRPTPGSGTSGGGEQFF. The CDR3 coding sequence is TGTGCCAGCAGACCAACCCCTGGATCCGGGACTAGCGGGGGAGGTGAGCAGTTCTTC.

The J gene is TRBJ2-7, the V gene TRBV29-1; no clear D gene. The length of the CDR3 is 11 residues. Germline lookup yields CDR1 SQVTM and CDR2 ANQGSEA. Trimming shortened V by 6 bases and J by 4 bases, and 10 bases separated the two germline ends. CDR3 protein: CSVGKEYEQYF. CDR3 nucleotides: TGCAGCGTGGGTAAGGAGTACGAGCAGTACTTC.

The rearrangement links TRBV5-1 to TRBJ2-3; D not certain. CDR1 and CDR2 from the germline V gene are SGHRS and YFSETQ. The CDR3 extends over 17 amino acids. V was pared by 0 bases and J by 1 base, with 15 bases between. CDR3 DNA sequence: TGCGCCAGCAGCTTGGTCCCACTCCCGTCGGGCACAGATACGCAGTATTTT. As protein: CASSLVPLPSGTDTQYF.

The chain is built from TRBV14 and TRBJ1-2; 8 bases are a match to TRBD1. CDR3 length: 13 residues. Per the germline V gene, CDR1 is SGHDN and CDR2 is FVKESK. V lost 4 bases, J lost 8 bases, and 6 bases stayed unmatched. The CDR3 here is CASSPGGLRGYTF. The DNA of the CDR3 is TGTGCCAGCAGCCCAGGGGGCCTTCGGGGCTACACCTTC. The complete variable domain, with remaining parts taken from reference TRBV14 and TRBJ1-2, reads EAGVTQFPSHSVIEKGQTVTLRCDPISGHDNLYWYRRVMGKEIKFLLHFVKESKQDESGMPNNRFLAERTGGTYSTLKVQPAELEDSGVYFCASSPGGLRGYTFGSGTRLTVV.

The chain joins TRBV3-1 (or the pseudogene TRBV3-2) to TRBJ2-2; 9 positions agree with TRBD1. The CDR3 sequence is 15 residues long. Germline trimming cut 6 bases from V and 7 bases from J; bases unmatched to any gene: 9. Germline V CDR1 and CDR2: LGHDT, YNNKEL (reference sequence). The CDR3 bases are TGTGCCAGCAGAATCCGGGACAGGGAAAGCGGGGAGCTGTTTTTT. This encodes CASRIRDRESGELFF.

This clone has just one count. This rearrangement joins TRBV12-3 or TRBV12-4 to TRBJ1-1; 7 nucleotides agree with TRBD1. J was trimmed by 5 bases and V by 6 bases; bases with no gene match: 6. The CDR3 length is 13 residues. CDR3 in amino acids: CASRDTGVTEAFF. The CDR3 bases are TGTGCCAGCAGAGACACAGGGGTAACTGAAGCTTTCTTT.

The V and J genes are TRBV5-1 and TRBJ2-5; possibly TRBD2 for D (6 bases). V was cut by 5 bases and J by 5 bases, with 13 bases left in between. The CDR3 consists of 13 residues. The V gene's germline CDR1 is SGHRS and CDR2 YFSETQ. The CDR3 DNA sequence: TGCGCCAGCAGGCAGACTAGTGTGGAGACCCAGTACTTC. Its protein is CASRQTSVETQYF. The full variable domain, its missing parts supplied by reference TRBV5-1 and TRBJ2-5, is KAGVTQTPRYLIKTRGQQVTLSCSPISGHRSVSWYQQTPGQGLQFLFEYFSETQRNKGNFPGRFSGRQFSNSRSEMNVSTLELGDSALYLCASRQTSVETQYFGPGTRLLVL.

The chain is built from TRBV27 and TRBJ2-3, with D possibly matching TRBD2 (5 bases). Germline loops: CDR1 MNHEY, CDR2 SMNVEV (reference sequence). This CDR3 has 13 amino acids. V lost 3 bases and J lost 5, with 9 bases in between. The CDR3 loop reads CASSFSGLDTQYF. CDR3 coding DNA: TGTGCCAGCAGTTTCTCGGGGTTAGATACGCAGTATTTT.